The clone carrying this T cell receptor beta chain has at least ten counts. V was pared by 6 bases and J by 7 bases, with 16 bases between. The length of the CDR3 is 13 residues. Per germline, CDR1 SQVTM and CDR2 ANQGSEA. This sample's TCRbeta library carried unique molecular identifier barcodes. MiXCR, applied by TCRdb to the PCR reads, yields one record per CDR3 protein. The data show 420,000 or so distinct CDR3 sequences, with 9.5% to 13% seen just once and about 5% held by the top ten. The record originates from a study of T-cell reconstitution after alpha-beta-depleted transplantation in children.

This specimen was PBMCs from the stem cell graft donor, taken from the stem cell graft. The source of this sequence is a human donor who donated a stem cell graft to a child with acute myeloid leukemia. The chain uses TRBV29-1 and TRBJ2-1; D gene ambiguous. The CDR3: CSVNDTPRNEQFF. DNA for the CDR3: TGCAGCGTAAACGACACTCCCCGGAATGAGCAGTTCTTC.